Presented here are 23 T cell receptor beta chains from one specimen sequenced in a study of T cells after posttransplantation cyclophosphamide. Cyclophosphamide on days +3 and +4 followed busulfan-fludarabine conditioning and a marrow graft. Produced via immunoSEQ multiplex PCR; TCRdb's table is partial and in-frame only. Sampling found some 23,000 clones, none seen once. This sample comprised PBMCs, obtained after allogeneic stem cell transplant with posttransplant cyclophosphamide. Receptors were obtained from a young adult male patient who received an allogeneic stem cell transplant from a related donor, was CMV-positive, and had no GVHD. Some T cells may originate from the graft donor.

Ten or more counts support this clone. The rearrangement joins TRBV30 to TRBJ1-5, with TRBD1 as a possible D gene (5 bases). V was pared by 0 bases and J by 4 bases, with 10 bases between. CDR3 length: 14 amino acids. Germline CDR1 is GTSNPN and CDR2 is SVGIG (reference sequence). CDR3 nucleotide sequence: TGTGCCTGGAGTGTAGGGCGGGGGAATCAGCCCCAGCATTTT. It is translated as CAWSVGRGNQPQHF.

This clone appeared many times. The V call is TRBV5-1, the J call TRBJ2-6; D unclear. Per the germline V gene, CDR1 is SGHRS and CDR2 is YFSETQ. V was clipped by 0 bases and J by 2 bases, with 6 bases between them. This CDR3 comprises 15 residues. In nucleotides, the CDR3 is TGCGCCAGCAGCTTGGTCCTAACTGGGGCCAACGTCCTGACTTTC. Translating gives CASSLVLTGANVLTF.

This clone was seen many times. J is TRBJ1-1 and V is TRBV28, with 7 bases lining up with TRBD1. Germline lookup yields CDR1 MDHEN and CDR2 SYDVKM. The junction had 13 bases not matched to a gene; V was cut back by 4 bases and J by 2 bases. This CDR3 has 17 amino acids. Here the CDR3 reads CASSWSSRDSRNTEAFF. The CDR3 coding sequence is TGTGCCAGCAGTTGGTCAAGCCGGGACAGCCGAAACACTGAAGCTTTCTTT. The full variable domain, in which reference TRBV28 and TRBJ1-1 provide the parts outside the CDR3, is DVKVTQSSRYLVKRTGEKVFLECVQDMDHENMFWYRQDPGLGLRLIYFSYDVKMKEKGDIPEGYSVSREKKERFSLILESASTNQTSMYLCASSWSSRDSRNTEAFFGQGTRLTVV.

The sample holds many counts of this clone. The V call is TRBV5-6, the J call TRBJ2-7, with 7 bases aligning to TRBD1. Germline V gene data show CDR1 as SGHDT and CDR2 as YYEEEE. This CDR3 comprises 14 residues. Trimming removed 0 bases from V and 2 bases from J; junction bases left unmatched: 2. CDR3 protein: CASSLGDRPYEQYF. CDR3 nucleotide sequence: TGTGCCAGCAGCTTGGGGGACAGACCCTACGAGCAGTACTTC.

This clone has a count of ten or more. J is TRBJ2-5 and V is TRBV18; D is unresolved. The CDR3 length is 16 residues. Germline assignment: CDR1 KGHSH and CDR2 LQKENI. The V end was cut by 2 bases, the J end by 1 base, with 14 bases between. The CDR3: CASSPFGPLIQETQYF. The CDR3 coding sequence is TGTGCCAGCTCACCATTTGGCCCCCTTATCCAAGAGACCCAGTACTTC.

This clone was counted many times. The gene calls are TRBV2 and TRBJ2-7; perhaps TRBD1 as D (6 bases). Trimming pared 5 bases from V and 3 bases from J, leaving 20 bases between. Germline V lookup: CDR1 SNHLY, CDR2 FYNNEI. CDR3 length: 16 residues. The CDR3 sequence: CASSPGHRGRNYEQYF. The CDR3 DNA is TGTGCCAGCAGTCCGGGACACCGGGGTAGAAACTACGAGCAGTACTTC.

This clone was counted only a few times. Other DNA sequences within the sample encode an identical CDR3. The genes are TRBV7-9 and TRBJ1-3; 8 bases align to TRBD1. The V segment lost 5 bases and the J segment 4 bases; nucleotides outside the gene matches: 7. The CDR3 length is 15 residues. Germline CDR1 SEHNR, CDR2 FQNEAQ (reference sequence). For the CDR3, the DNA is TGTGCCAGCAGCGAGAACAGGGGGTACGGAAACACCATATATTTT. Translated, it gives CASSENRGYGNTIYF.

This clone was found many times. In DNA, the CDR3 is TGTGCCAGCAGCCGACTCTTTAAAAAGGACAGGGGAAGTGTAGAGACCCAGTACTTC. Translated: CASSRLFKKDRGSVETQYF. The rearrangement links TRBV28 to TRBJ2-5, with TRBD1 matching over 9 bases. CDR1 MDHEN and CDR2 SYDVKM come from the germline V gene. The CDR3 covers 19 residues. The V gene end was trimmed by 6 bases and the J gene end by 4 bases; junction bases not matched to a gene: 21.

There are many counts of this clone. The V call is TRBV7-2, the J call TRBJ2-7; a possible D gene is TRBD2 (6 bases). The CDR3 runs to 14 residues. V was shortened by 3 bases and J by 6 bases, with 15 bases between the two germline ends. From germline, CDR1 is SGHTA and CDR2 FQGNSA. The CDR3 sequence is CASSFVTSPSEQYF. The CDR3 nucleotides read TGTGCCAGCAGCTTCGTGACTAGTCCTAGCGAGCAGTACTTC.

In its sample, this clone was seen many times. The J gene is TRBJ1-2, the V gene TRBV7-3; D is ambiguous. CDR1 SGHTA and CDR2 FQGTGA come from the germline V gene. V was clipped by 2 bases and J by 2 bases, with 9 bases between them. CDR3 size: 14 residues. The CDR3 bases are TGTGCCAGCAGCTTATTCCCAGGAAACTATGGCTACACCTTC. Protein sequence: CASSLFPGNYGYTF.

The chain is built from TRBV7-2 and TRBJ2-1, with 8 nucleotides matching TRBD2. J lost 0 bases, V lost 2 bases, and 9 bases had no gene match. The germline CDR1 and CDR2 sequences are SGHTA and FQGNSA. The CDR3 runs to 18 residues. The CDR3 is CASSLLGRTSLSYNEQFF. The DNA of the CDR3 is TGTGCCAGCAGCTTACTCGGAAGGACTAGCCTCTCCTACAATGAGCAGTTCTTC.

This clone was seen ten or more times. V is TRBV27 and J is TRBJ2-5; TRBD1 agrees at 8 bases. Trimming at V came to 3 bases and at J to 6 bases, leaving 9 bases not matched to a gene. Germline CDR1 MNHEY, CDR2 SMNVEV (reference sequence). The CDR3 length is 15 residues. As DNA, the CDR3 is TGTGCCAGCAGTTTGGCCGGGACAGGTGGAAAGACCCAGTACTTC. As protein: CASSLAGTGGKTQYF.

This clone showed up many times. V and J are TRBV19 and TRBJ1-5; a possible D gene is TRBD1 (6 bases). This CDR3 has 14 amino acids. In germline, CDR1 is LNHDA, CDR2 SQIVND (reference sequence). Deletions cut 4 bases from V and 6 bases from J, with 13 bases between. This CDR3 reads CASSKGGKGQPQHF. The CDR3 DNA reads TGTGCCAGTAGTAAAGGGGGAAAGGGTCAGCCCCAGCATTTT.

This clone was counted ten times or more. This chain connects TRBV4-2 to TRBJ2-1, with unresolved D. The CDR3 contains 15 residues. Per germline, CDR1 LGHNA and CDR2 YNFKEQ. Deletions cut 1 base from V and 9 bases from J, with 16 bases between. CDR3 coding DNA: TGTGCCAGCAGCCAAGTTGTAGCTTCTAGGTCTGAGCAGTTCTTC. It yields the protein CASSQVVASRSEQFF.

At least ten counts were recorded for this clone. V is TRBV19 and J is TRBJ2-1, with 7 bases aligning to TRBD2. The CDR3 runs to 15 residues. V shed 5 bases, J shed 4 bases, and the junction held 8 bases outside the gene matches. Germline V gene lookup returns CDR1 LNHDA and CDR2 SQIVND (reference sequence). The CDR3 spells CASSLQGGPYNEQFF. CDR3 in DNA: TGTGCCAGTAGTCTCCAGGGAGGGCCTTACAATGAGCAGTTCTTC.

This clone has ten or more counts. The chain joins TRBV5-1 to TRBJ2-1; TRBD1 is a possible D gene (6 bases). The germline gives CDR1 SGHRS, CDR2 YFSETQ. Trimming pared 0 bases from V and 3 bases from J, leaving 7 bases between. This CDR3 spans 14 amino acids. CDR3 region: CASSLGTVYNEQFF. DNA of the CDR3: TGCGCCAGCAGCTTGGGGACAGTCTACAATGAGCAGTTCTTC.

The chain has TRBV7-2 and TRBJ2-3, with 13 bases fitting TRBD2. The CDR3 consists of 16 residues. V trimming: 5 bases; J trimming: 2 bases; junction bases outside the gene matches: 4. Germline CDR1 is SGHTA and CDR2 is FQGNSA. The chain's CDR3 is CASSQGLAGITDTQYF. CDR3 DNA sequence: TGTGCCAGCAGCCAGGGACTAGCGGGAATCACAGATACGCAGTATTTT.

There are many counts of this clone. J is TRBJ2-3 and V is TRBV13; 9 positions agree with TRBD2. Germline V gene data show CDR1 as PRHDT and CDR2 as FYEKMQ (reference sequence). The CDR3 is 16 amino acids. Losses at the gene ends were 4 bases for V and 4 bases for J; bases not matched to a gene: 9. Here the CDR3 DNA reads TGTGCCAGCAGCTCCTACCTTCGCGGGGGGGCAGATACGCAGTATTTT. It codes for CASSSYLRGGADTQYF.

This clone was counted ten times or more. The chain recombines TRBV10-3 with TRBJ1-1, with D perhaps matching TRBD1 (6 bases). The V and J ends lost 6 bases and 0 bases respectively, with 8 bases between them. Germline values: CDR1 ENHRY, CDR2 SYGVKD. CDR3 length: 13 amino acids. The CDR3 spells CAIRRTVNTEAFF. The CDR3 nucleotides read TGTGCCATCAGACGGACAGTGAACACTGAAGCTTTCTTT.

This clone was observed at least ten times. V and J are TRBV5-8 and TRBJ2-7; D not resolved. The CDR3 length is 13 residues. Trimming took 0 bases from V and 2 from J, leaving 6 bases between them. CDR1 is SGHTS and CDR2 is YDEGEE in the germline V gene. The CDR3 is CASSLAPAYEQYF. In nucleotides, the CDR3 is TGTGCCAGCAGCTTGGCCCCAGCCTACGAGCAGTACTTC.

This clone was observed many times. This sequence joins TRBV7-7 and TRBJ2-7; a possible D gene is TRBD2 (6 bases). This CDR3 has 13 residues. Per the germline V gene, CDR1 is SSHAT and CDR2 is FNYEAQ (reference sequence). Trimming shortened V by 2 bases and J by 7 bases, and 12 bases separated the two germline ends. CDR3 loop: CASSLTGEREQYF. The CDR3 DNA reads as TGTGCCAGCAGCTTAACGGGAGAAAGGGAGCAGTACTTC.

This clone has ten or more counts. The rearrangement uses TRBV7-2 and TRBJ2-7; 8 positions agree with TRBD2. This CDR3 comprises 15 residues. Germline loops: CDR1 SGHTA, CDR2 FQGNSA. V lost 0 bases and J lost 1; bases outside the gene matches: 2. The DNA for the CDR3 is TGTGCCAGCAGCTTAGCTGGGACTAGTTCCTACGAGCAGTACTTC. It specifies CASSLAGTSSYEQYF.

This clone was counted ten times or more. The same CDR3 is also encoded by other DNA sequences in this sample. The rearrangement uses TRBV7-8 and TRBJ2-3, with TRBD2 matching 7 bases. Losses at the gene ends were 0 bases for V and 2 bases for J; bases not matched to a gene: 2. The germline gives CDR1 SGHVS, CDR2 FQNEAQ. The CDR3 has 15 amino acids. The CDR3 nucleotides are TGTGCCAGCAGCTTAGCAGCGGGGATCACAGATACGCAGTATTTT. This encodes CASSLAAGITDTQYF.